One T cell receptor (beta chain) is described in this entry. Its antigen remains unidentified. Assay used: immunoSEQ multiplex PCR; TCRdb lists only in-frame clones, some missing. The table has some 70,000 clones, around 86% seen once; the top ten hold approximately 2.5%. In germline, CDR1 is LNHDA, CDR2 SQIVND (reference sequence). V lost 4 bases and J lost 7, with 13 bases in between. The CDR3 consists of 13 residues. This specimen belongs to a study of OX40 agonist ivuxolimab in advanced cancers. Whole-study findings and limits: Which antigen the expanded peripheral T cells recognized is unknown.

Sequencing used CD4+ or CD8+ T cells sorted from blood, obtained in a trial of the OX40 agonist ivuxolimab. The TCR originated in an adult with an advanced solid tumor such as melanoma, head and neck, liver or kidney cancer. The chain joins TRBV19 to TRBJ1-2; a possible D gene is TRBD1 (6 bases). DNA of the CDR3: TGTGCCAGTAGTACCACAGGGTACCGTGGCTACACCTTC. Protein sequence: CASSTTGYRGYTF. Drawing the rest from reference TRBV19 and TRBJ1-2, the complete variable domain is DGGITQSPKYLFRKEGQNVTLSCEQNLNHDAMYWYRQDPGQGLRLIYYSQIVNDFQKGDIAEGYSVSREKKESFPLTVTSAQKNPTAFYLCASSTTGYRGYTFGSGTRLTVV.